The 14 T cell receptor beta chains below were found in one sample sequenced in a study of shared clonotypes between healthy human individuals. The table came from immunoSEQ multiplex PCR; TCRdb's copy has only in-frame clones and leaves some out. The sample has around 980,000 clones, 75% to 85% seen once. Sequencing was carried out using memory CD4+ T cells from PBMCs. Subset indicated: CD45RA-negative fraction. The receptors here all came from a man between 18 and 35 years old in good health. Some clones in this sample may be carry-over from other donors' samples.

V usage is TRBV5-1 and J usage is TRBJ2-7; perhaps TRBD2 as D (6 bases). Trimming cost V 3 bases and J 12 bases, with 19 bases left between them. The CDR3 length is 13 residues. The germline gives CDR1 SGHRS, CDR2 YFSETQ. CDR3 sequence: CASSSTTSLAPYF. The CDR3 nucleotides read TGCGCCAGCAGCTCCACCACATCACTAGCACCGTACTTC.

V gene TRBV27 combines with J gene TRBJ2-7; tentatively, D is TRBD1 (6 bases). This CDR3 has 15 amino acids. Trimming shortened V by 5 bases and J by 1 base, and 15 bases separated the two germline ends. The germline V gene encodes CDR1 MNHEY and CDR2 SMNVEV (reference sequence). The CDR3 DNA sequence: TGTGCCAGCAGTAACAGGGCCGCCCTTTCCTACGAGCAGTACTTC. This translates into CASSNRAALSYEQYF.

The genes are TRBV19 and TRBJ2-1, with 8 positions matching TRBD2. Germline CDR1 is LNHDA and CDR2 is SQIVND (reference sequence). J lost 6 bases, V lost 10 bases, and 11 bases had no gene match. The CDR3 is made up of 14 amino acids. The CDR3 DNA reads TGTGCCACCAGGCCGGGACTAGGACTCAATGAGCAGTTCTTC. Translated: CATRPGLGLNEQFF.

The CDR3 sequence: CSVVPGVGNYGYTF. CDR3 sequence (DNA): TGCAGCGTTGTACCGGGGGTAGGCAACTATGGCTACACCTTC. This chain links TRBV29-1 with TRBJ1-2, with D perhaps TRBD1 (5 bases). V was pared by 4 bases and J by 2 bases, with 14 bases between. This CDR3 spans 14 amino acids. Germline loops: CDR1 SQVTM, CDR2 ANQGSEA. Full variable domain (remainder filled in from reference TRBV29-1 and TRBJ1-2): SAVISQKPSRDICQRGTSLTIQCQVDSQVTMMFWYRQQPGQSLTLIATANQGSEATYESGFVIDKFPISRPNLTFSTLTVSNMSPEDSSIYLCSVVPGVGNYGYTFGSGTRLTVV.

The gene calls are TRBV19 and TRBJ2-1; 7 bases line up with TRBD2. The V segment lost 10 bases and the J segment 7 bases; nucleotides outside the gene matches: 19. The germline V gene encodes CDR1 LNHDA and CDR2 SQIVND (reference sequence). This CDR3 region has 16 residues. CDR3 protein: CAIPGYGGGPQNEQFF. In DNA, the CDR3 is TGTGCCATCCCGGGCTACGGGGGAGGGCCTCAAAATGAGCAGTTCTTC. Full variable domain (missing parts from reference TRBV19 and TRBJ2-1): DGGITQSPKYLFRKEGQNVTLSCEQNLNHDAMYWYRQDPGQGLRLIYYSQIVNDFQKGDIAEGYSVSREKKESFPLTVTSAQKNPTAFYLCAIPGYGGGPQNEQFFGPGTRLTVL.

CDR3 protein: CASSQRYRGQGYTF. CDR3 sequence (DNA): TGTGCCAGCAGCCAAAGGTACAGGGGGCAAGGCTACACCTTC. V gene TRBV4-2 combines with J gene TRBJ1-2, with 9 positions matching TRBD1. This CDR3 comprises 14 residues. Germline V gene lookup returns CDR1 LGHNA and CDR2 YNFKEQ. With V trimmed by 2 bases and J by 8 bases, 6 bases remained unmatched.

This chain connects TRBV27 to TRBJ1-5; D unclear. The CDR3 spans 17 residues. The ends were cut back, 8 bases at V and 1 base at J, with 21 bases in the middle. The germline gives CDR1 MNHEY, CDR2 SMNVEV (reference sequence). The CDR3 DNA reads TGTGCCAGCCCCCTTAGCTCCCATATTCGGAGCAATCAGCCCCAGCATTTT. It specifies CASPLSSHIRSNQPQHF.

The chain recombines TRBV19 with TRBJ1-2; the match to TRBD1 covers 8 bases. The CDR3 extends over 14 amino acids. Germline CDR1 reads LNHDA; CDR2 reads SQIVND (reference sequence). With 3 bases clipped from V and 8 bases from J, the junction kept 8 bases outside the gene matches. The CDR3 protein is CASSIIQGAGGYTF. The CDR3 DNA reads as TGTGCCAGTAGTATCATTCAGGGGGCGGGCGGCTACACCTTC.

The gene calls are TRBV7-3 and TRBJ1-5, with D tentatively TRBD1 (6 bases). The germline V gene has CDR1 SGHTA and CDR2 FQGTGA. Trimming removed 7 bases from V and 4 bases from J, with 14 bases in between. This CDR3 is built from 14 residues. The CDR3: CASIGTLLNQPQHF. In DNA, the CDR3 is TGTGCCAGCATCGGGACACTTCTTAATCAGCCCCAGCATTTT.

This chain joins TRBV9 and TRBJ1-4; no clear D. The CDR3 is made up of 15 amino acids. V gave up 0 bases and J gave up 5 bases, with 11 bases separating them. CDR1 and CDR2 (germline): SGDLS, YYNGEE. CDR3 nucleotides: TGTGCCAGCAGCGTAGATAGCAGGCCGAATGAAAAACTGTTTTTT. It specifies CASSVDSRPNEKLFF. The full variable domain, with the rest looked up from reference TRBV9 and TRBJ1-4, is DSGVTQTPKHLITATGQRVTLRCSPRSGDLSVYWYQQSLDQGLQFLIQYYNGEERAKGNILERFSAQQFPDLHSELNLSSLELGDSALYFCASSVDSRPNEKLFFGSGTQLSVL.

V usage is TRBV5-1 and J usage is TRBJ1-1, with D possibly matching TRBD1 (5 bases). Germline V gene lookup returns CDR1 SGHRS and CDR2 YFSETQ. The CDR3 loop spans 16 amino acids. V was cut by 1 base and J by 1 base, with 14 bases left in between. The CDR3 loop reads CASSLIQGGTNTEAFF. The CDR3 coding sequence is TGCGCCAGCAGCTTGATCCAGGGCGGTACGAACACTGAAGCTTTCTTT.

The chain joins TRBV7-9 to TRBJ2-1; D may match TRBD1 or TRBD2 (6 bases each). Germline CDR1 and CDR2: SEHNR and FQNEAQ (reference sequence). CDR3 length: 16 residues. V lost 2 bases and J lost 4, with 15 bases in between. The CDR3 here is CASSLRGAGRYNEQFF. The DNA of the CDR3 is TGTGCCAGCAGCTTAAGGGGGGCCGGCCGGTACAATGAGCAGTTCTTC.

The gene calls are TRBV9 and TRBJ2-1, with TRBD2 matching over 8 bases. The CDR3 is 17 residues long. Germline lookup yields CDR1 SGDLS and CDR2 YYNGEE. Trimming removed 5 bases from V and 3 bases from J; junction bases left unmatched: 13. The CDR3 nucleotides are TGTGCCAGCAGTGCCGCCGGGACTAGGGGCTTCTACAATGAGCAGTTCTTC. Protein: CASSAAGTRGFYNEQFF.

A few counts support this clone. The V gene is TRBV6-1, the J gene TRBJ1-5, with D uncertain. Trimming shortened V by 3 bases and J by 6 bases, and 9 bases separated the two germline ends. CDR3 length: 13 residues. Germline V lookup: CDR1 MNHNS, CDR2 SASEGT. This CDR3 is CASSESSLQPQHF. The CDR3 coding sequence is TGTGCCAGCAGTGAGAGTTCCCTTCAGCCCCAGCATTTT.